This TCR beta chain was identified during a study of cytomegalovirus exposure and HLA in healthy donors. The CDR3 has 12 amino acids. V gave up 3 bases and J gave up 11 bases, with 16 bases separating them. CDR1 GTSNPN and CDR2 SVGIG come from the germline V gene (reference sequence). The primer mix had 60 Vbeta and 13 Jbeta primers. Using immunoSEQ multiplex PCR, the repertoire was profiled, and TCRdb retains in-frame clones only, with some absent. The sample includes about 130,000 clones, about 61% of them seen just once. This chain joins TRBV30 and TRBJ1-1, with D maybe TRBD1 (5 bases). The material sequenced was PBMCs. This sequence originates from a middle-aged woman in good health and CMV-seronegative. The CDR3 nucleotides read TGTGCCTGGAGCGGGGGGGGGATCGCGGCTTTCTTT. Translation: CAWSGGGIAAFF.